A single sample is the source of the 20 T cell receptor beta chains below, sequenced in a study. Treg sorting used a CD4+CD25+CD127-/low gate. TCRdb ran MiXCR on the 5' RACE reads and lists one entry per CDR3 protein. The sample lists around 34,000 distinct CDR3 sequences; around 27% were seen once. Sequencing used tumor-infiltrating Tregs sorted from the breast tumor. These receptors originate from a female donor with breast cancer.

This clonotype came up a few times. This chain uses TRBV18 with TRBJ1-1, with D uncertain. V was cut by 6 bases and J by 1 base, with 9 bases left in between. Germline V CDR1 and CDR2: KGHSH, LQKENI. CDR3 length: 13 amino acids. CDR3 in DNA: TGTGCCAGCTCCGCGAGGTCGAACACTGAAGCTTTCTTT. This codes for CASSARSNTEAFF.

Of note for this clonotype: Since a much larger clone is just one base distant, this may be a read error. No conserved phenylalanine or tryptophan ends this CDR3, so it is likely a read error. The chain's CDR3 is CASTGGGGGTDAQYL. The CDR3 DNA reads TGCGCCAGCACGGGGGGCGGCGGGGGCACAGATGCGCAGTATCTT. The chain carries TRBV10-2 and TRBJ2-3; D perhaps matches TRBD2 (7 bases). There are 15 residues in the CDR3. The germline CDR1 and CDR2 sequences are WSHSY and SAAADI.

This clonotype is medium-sized (0.01 to 0.1%). This rearrangement joins TRBV20-1 to TRBJ2-1; 7 positions match TRBD2. This CDR3 is built from 14 residues. Germline CDR1 DFQATT, CDR2 SNEGSKA (reference sequence). V shed 6 bases and J 0 bases; nucleotides not matched to a gene: 5. The CDR3 loop is CSAPRTSSYNEQFF. The DNA for the CDR3 is TGCAGTGCCCCGAGGACTAGCTCCTACAATGAGCAGTTCTTC.

In its sample, this clonotype was seen many times. J is TRBJ2-1 and V is TRBV7-6; 9 bases map to TRBD2. V trimming: 2 bases; J trimming: 6 bases; junction bases outside the gene matches: 8. This CDR3 spans 16 amino acids. Germline CDR1 and CDR2: SGHVS and FNYEAQ. The CDR3, as DNA: TGTGCCAGCAGCTTAATTAGCGGGAGAGGAGGCAATGAGCAGTTCTTC. Its translation: CASSLISGRGGNEQFF.

Turning to this clonotype: It may be a read error: a sequence one base away is much more abundant. The chain employs TRBV5-1 and TRBJ2-1; TRBD2 agrees at 11 bases. The CDR3 is 17 residues long. Germline V gives CDR1 SGHRS, CDR2 YFSETQ. The CDR3 sequence is CASSAGLAVFSYNEQSF. The CDR3 DNA reads as TGCGCCAGCAGCGCGGGACTAGCGGTATTCTCCTACAATGAGCAGTCCTTC.

This clonotype appeared many times. The gene calls are TRBV12-3 or TRBV12-4 and TRBJ2-1, with 9 nucleotides matching TRBD2. The CDR3 contains 15 residues. Trimming cost V 1 base and J 6 bases; bases outside gene matches: 4. The chain's CDR3 is CASSLVGTSPNEQFF. In DNA, the CDR3 is TGTGCCAGCAGTTTAGTTGGGACTAGCCCCAATGAGCAGTTCTTC.

The table lists this clonotype with many counts. The chain has TRBV20-1 and TRBJ2-3; 9 bases are a match to TRBD2. With V trimmed by 6 bases and J by 0 bases, 4 bases remained unmatched. Germline assignment: CDR1 DFQATT and CDR2 SNEGSKA (reference sequence). The CDR3 is made up of 14 amino acids. CDR3 DNA sequence: TGCAGTGCACCCCTAGCGGGAAGCACAGATACGCAGTATTTT. The encoded protein is CSAPLAGSTDTQYF.

This clonotype was observed at least ten times. The chain links TRBV10-3 to TRBJ1-2; 10 nucleotides agree with TRBD1. J was trimmed by 8 bases and V by 2 bases; bases with no gene match: 8. CDR3 length: 15 residues. Germline CDR1 is ENHRY and CDR2 is SYGVKD. CDR3 amino acids: CAISEPDRGPRGYTF. The CDR3 bases are TGTGCCATCAGTGAGCCTGACAGGGGGCCGCGCGGCTACACCTTC.

The chain couples TRBV27 to TRBJ2-3; TRBD2 agrees at 9 bases. Germline CDR1 is MNHEY and CDR2 is SMNVEV (reference sequence). The V and J ends lost 7 bases and 0 bases, in that order; junction bases with no gene match: 5. The CDR3 has 15 residues. The CDR3 coding sequence is TGTGCCAGCAACGGGCTAGCGGGGAGCACAGATACGCAGTATTTT. Residues: CASNGLAGSTDTQYF.

This clonotype was recorded at least ten times. A single base separates this from a much larger clone, so it may be a read error. The genes are TRBV4-1 and TRBJ2-1; 16 bases match TRBD2. CDR1 is MGHRA and CDR2 is YSYEKL in the germline V gene. The CDR3 consists of 19 residues. The CDR3 DNA follows: TGCGCCAGCAGCCATCCGGGACTAGCGGGAGGGCCAGATTACAATGAGCGGTTCTTC. It codes for CASSHPGLAGGPDYNERFF.

The V and J genes are TRBV6-1 and TRBJ1-1, with D maybe TRBD1 (6 bases). V shed 0 bases and J shed 5 bases, with 10 bases lying between them. This CDR3 is built from 14 residues. Germline CDR1 and CDR2: MNHNS and SASEGT. CDR3 in amino acids: CASSEATGITEAFF. The CDR3 coding sequence is TGTGCCAGCAGTGAAGCCACAGGGATAACTGAAGCTTTCTTT.

By its share, this clonotype is medium-sized. V usage is TRBV5-1 and J usage is TRBJ2-1, with TRBD2 identical over 13 bases. Germline V CDR1 and CDR2: SGHRS, YFSETQ. V dropped 2 bases and J dropped 5; count of bases not matched to a gene: 4. This CDR3 region has 16 residues. Here the CDR3 reads CASSLLAGGPDNEQFF. The CDR3 DNA follows: TGCGCCAGCAGCTTACTAGCGGGAGGGCCGGACAATGAGCAGTTCTTC.

The sample holds a few counts of this clonotype. This may come from a read error, since a much larger clone is one base off. V and J are TRBV6-5 and TRBJ2-7, with no clear D. This CDR3 is 14 amino acids long. The ends were cut back, 5 bases at V and 2 bases at J, with 13 bases in the middle. Germline V gene data show CDR1 as MNHEY and CDR2 as SVGAGI. The chain's CDR3 is CASSESGRPYEQYF. CDR3 bases: TGTGCCAGCAGTGAGTCCGGGCGGCCCTACGAGCAGTACTTC.

This clonotype was seen repeatedly, ten times or more. The genes are TRBV9 and TRBJ2-5; 7 bases agree with TRBD2. The CDR3 is 15 residues long. Trimming took 4 bases from V and 4 from J; bases not matched to a gene: 10. CDR1 is SGDLS and CDR2 is YYNGEE in the germline V gene. The CDR3 reads CASSPPGGMGETQYF. The CDR3, as DNA: TGTGCCAGCAGCCCACCCGGGGGGATGGGAGAGACCCAGTACTTC.

This clonotype is medium-sized within its sample. This chain connects TRBV5-1 to TRBJ2-1; D remains unclear. The germline gives CDR1 SGHRS, CDR2 YFSETQ. The CDR3 is made up of 13 amino acids. V lost 0 bases and J 5 bases, leaving 6 bases between the germline ends. For the CDR3, the DNA is TGCGCCAGCAGCTTGGGGCTCGACAATGAGCAGTTCTTC. This sequence encodes CASSLGLDNEQFF. The complete variable domain, with remaining parts taken from reference TRBV5-1 and TRBJ2-1, reads KAGVTQTPRYLIKTRGQQVTLSCSPISGHRSVSWYQQTPGQGLQFLFEYFSETQRNKGNFPGRFSGRQFSNSRSEMNVSTLELGDSALYLCASSLGLDNEQFFGPGTRLTVL.

J is TRBJ2-7 and V is TRBV24-1; either TRBD1 or TRBD2 may fit D (5 bases each). The CDR3 has 13 residues. From germline, CDR1 is KGHDR and CDR2 SFDVKD. V dropped 7 bases and J dropped 3 bases, with 12 bases sitting between them. The CDR3 here is CATSKRGSYEQYF. Here the CDR3 DNA reads TGTGCCACCAGCAAGAGGGGAAGCTACGAGCAGTACTTC.

This clonotype occurred a few times. V and J are TRBV6-1 and TRBJ2-3; either TRBD1 or TRBD2 may fit D (5 bases each). This CDR3 contains 16 residues. V gave up 2 bases and J gave up 0 bases, with 12 bases separating them. Germline V gene sequence: CDR1 MNHNS, CDR2 SASEGT. The CDR3 region is CASSEYEGKSTDTQYF. The CDR3 DNA sequence: TGTGCCAGCAGTGAATATGAGGGGAAGAGCACAGATACGCAGTATTTT.

This clonotype was seen only a few times. The chain uses TRBV7-9 and TRBJ1-5; tentatively, D is TRBD1 (6 bases). This CDR3 comprises 13 residues. Germline CDR1 is SEHNR and CDR2 is FQNEAQ (reference sequence). V dropped 3 bases and J dropped 7 bases, with 10 bases sitting between them. The CDR3 DNA sequence: TGTGCCAGCAGCTTTGAGGGACAACAGCCCCAGCATTTT. Encoded protein: CASSFEGQQPQHF.

This clonotype has ten or more counts. The chain uses TRBV20-1 and TRBJ2-1; 8 bases map to TRBD2. The CDR3 has 14 amino acids. V dropped 5 bases and J dropped 0; count of bases not matched to a gene: 3. Germline V gives CDR1 DFQATT, CDR2 SNEGSKA (reference sequence). In DNA, the CDR3 is TGCAGTGCTTCTAGCGGGCCCTCCTACAATGAGCAGTTCTTC. Protein: CSASSGPSYNEQFF.

This clonotype was seen at least ten times. The V gene is TRBV12-3 or TRBV12-4, the J gene TRBJ2-7; 9 nucleotides align to TRBD1. Trimming removed 4 bases from V and 3 bases from J; junction bases left unmatched: 7. This CDR3 contains 15 residues. CDR3 sequence: CASSSPGQGGYEQYF. Written as DNA, the CDR3 is TGTGCCAGCAGTTCCCCGGGACAGGGAGGCTACGAGCAGTACTTC.